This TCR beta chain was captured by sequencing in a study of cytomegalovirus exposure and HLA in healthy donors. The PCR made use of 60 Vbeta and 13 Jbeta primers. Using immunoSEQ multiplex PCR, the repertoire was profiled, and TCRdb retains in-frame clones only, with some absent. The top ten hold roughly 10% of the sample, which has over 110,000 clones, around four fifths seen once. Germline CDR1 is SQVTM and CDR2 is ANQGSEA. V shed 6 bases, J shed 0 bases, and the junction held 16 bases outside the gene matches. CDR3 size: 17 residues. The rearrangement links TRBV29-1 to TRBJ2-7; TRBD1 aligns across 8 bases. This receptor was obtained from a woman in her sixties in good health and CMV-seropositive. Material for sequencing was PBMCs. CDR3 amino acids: CSVKQGVGLSSSYEQYF. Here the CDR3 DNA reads TGCAGCGTAAAACAGGGGGTTGGGTTATCGAGCTCCTACGAGCAGTACTTC.